This TCR beta chain is drawn from a study of control samples from healthy donors and cancer patients. Sequencing was performed with immunoSEQ multiplex PCR; in TCRdb, only in-frame clones are kept and a portion is missing. The sample yields 400,000 to 450,000 clones, 80% to 95% seen once. The CDR3 has 14 residues. The V gene lost 1 base and the J gene lost 5 bases, with 12 bases spanning the gap. The germline CDR1 and CDR2 sequences are SGHTA and FQGNSA. This TCR was recovered from a middle-aged man with head and neck cancer. The sample comprised PBMCs. This sequence joins TRBV7-2 and TRBJ2-7; possibly TRBD1 or TRBD2 for D (5 bases each). CDR3 coding DNA: TGTGCCAGCAGCTTAGTTCGGGGCATAGACGAGCAGTACTTC. Translating gives CASSLVRGIDEQYF.